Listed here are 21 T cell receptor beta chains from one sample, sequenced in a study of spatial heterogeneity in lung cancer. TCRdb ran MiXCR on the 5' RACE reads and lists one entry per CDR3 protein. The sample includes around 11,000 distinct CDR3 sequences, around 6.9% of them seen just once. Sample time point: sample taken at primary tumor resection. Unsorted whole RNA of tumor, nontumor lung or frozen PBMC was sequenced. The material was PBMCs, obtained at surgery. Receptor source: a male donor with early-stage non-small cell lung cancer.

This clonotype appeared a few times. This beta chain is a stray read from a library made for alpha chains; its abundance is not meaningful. CDR3 sequence reads: CASSLGLASSYEQYF. CDR3 in DNA: TGTGCCAGCAGCTTAGGACTAGCGAGCTCCTACGAGCAGTACTTC. The rearrangement links TRBV7-8 to TRBJ2-7; 8 positions agree with TRBD2. J lost 0 bases, V lost 1 base, and 2 bases had no gene match. The CDR3 has 15 residues. Germline V lookup: CDR1 SGHVS, CDR2 FQNEAQ.

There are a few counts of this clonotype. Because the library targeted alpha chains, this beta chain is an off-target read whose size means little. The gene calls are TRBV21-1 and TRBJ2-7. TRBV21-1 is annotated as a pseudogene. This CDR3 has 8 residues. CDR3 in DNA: TGTGCCAGGCAGATGAAGTACTTC. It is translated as CARQMKYF.

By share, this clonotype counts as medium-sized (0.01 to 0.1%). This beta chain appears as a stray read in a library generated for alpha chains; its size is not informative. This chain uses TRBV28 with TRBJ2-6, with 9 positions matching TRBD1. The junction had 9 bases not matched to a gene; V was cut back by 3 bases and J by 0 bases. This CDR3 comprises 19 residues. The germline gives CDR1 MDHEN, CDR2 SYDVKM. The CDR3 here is CASSFWGTGHFSGANVLTF. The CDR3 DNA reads TGTGCCAGCAGTTTTTGGGGGACAGGGCATTTCTCTGGGGCCAACGTCCTGACTTTC.

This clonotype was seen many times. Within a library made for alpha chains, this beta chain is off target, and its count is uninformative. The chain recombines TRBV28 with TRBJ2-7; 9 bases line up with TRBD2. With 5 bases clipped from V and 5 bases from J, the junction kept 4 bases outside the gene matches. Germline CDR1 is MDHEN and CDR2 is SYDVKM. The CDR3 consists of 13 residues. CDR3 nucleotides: TGTGCCAGCAGTCCGCGACTAGCGGACGAGCAGTACTTC. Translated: CASSPRLADEQYF.

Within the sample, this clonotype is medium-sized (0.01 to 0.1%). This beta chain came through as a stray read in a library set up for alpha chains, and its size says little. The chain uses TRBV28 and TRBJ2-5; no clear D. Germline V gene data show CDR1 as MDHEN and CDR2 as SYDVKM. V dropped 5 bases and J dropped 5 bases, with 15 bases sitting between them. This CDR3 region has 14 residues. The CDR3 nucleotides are TGTGCCAGCAGTCGTGCTTCAAGGCCCGAGACCCAGTACTTC. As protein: CASSRASRPETQYF.

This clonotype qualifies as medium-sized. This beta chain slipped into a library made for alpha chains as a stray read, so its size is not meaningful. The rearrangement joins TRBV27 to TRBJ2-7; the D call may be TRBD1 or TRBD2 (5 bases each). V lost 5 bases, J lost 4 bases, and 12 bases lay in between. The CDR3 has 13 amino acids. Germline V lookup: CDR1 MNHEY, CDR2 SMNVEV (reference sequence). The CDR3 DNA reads TGTGCCAGCAGTCAATTCGGGGCATACGAGCAGTACTTC. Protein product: CASSQFGAYEQYF.

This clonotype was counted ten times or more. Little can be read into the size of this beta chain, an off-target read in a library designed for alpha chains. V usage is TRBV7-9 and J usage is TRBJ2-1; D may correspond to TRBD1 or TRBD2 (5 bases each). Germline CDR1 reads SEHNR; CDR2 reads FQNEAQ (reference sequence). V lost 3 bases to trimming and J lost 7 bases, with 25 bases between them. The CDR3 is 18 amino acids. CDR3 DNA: TGTGCCAGCAGCTTCCCCATGCGCCTGGCAGGGAAGCGGAATGAGCAGTTCTTC. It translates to CASSFPMRLAGKRNEQFF.

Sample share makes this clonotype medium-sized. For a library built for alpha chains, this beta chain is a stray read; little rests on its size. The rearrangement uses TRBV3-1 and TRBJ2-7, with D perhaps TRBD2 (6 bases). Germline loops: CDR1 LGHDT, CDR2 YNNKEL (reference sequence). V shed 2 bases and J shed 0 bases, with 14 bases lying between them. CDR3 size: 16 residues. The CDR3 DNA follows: TGTGCCAGCAGCCAAATGGGGGACTTAAGCTCCTACGAGCAGTACTTC. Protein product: CASSQMGDLSSYEQYF.

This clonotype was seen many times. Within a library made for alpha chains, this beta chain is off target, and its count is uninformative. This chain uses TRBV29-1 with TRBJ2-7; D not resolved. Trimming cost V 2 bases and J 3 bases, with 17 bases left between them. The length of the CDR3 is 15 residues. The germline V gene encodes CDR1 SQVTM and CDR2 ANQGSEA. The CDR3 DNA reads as TGCAGCGTTGAAAGCCGCGGCGAGGAAGGCTACGAGCAGTACTTC. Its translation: CSVESRGEEGYEQYF.

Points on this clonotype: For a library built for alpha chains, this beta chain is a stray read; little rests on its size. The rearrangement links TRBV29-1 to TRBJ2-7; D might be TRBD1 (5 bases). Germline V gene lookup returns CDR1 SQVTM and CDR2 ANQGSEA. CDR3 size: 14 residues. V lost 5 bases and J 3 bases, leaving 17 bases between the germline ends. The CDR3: CSVRPLGADYEQYF. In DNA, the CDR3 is TGCAGCGTTCGTCCTCTAGGGGCCGACTACGAGCAGTACTTC.

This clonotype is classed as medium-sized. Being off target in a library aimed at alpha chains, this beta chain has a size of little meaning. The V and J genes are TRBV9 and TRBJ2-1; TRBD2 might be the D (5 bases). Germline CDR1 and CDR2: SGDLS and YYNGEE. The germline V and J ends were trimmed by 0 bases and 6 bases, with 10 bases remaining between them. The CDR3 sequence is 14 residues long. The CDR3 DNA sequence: TGTGCCAGCAGCGTAGAAGAGGGTTTCAATGAGCAGTTCTTC. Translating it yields CASSVEEGFNEQFF.

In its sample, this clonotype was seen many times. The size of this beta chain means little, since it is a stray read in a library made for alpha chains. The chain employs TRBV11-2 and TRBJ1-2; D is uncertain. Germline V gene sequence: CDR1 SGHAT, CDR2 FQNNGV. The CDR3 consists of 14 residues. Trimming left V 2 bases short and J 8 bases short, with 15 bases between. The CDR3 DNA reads TGTGCCAGCAGCTTACTCGGGCCAACGGGGGGCTACACCTTC. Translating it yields CASSLLGPTGGYTF.

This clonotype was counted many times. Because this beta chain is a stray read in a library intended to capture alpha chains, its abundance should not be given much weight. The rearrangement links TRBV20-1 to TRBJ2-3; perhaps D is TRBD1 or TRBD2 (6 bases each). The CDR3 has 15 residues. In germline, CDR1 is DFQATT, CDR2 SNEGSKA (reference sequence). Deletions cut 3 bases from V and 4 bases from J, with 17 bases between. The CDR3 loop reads CSASVAGGPADTQYF. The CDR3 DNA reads TGCAGTGCTAGCGTGGCCGGGGGCCCGGCAGATACGCAGTATTTT.

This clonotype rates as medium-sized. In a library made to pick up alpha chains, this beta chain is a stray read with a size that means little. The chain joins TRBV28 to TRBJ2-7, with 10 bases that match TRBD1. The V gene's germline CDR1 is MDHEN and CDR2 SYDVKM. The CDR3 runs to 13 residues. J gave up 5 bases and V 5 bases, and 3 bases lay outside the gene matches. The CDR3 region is CASSETGGHEQYF. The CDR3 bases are TGTGCCAGCAGTGAGACAGGGGGCCACGAGCAGTACTTC.

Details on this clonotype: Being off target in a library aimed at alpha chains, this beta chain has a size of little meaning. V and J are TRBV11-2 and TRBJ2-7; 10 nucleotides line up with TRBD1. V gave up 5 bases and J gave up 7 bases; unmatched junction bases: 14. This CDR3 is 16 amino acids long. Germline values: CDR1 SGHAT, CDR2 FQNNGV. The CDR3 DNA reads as TGTGCCAGCAGCCTACCGGGACAGGGGACCCGTGGTGAGCAGTACTTC. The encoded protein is CASSLPGQGTRGEQYF.

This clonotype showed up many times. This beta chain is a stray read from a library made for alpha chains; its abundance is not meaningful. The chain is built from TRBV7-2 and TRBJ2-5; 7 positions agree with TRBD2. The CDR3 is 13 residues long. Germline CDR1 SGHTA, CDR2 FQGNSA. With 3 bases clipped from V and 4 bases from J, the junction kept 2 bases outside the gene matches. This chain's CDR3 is CASSLRERETQYF. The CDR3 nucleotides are TGTGCCAGCAGCTTGCGGGAGAGAGAGACCCAGTACTTC.

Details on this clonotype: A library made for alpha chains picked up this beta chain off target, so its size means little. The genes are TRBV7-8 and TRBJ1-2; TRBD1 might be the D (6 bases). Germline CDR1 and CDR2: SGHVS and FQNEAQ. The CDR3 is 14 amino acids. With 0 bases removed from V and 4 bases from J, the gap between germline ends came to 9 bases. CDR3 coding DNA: TGTGCCAGCAGCTTAGCTTCCAGGGGCTATGGCTACACCTTC. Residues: CASSLASRGYGYTF.

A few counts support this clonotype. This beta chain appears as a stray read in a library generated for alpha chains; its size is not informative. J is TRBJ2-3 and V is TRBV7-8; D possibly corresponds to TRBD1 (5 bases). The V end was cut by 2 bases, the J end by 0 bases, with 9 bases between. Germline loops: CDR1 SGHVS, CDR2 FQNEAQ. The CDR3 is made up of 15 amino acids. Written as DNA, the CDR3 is TGTGCCAGCAGCTTACCAGGGCCTAGCACAGATACGCAGTATTTT. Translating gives CASSLPGPSTDTQYF. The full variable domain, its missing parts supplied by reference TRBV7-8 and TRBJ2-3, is GAGVSQSPRYKVAKRGQDVALRCDPISGHVSLFWYQQALGQGPEFLTYFQNEAQLDKSGLPSDRFFAERPEGSVSTLKIQRTQQEDSAVYLCASSLPGPSTDTQYFGPGTRLTVL.

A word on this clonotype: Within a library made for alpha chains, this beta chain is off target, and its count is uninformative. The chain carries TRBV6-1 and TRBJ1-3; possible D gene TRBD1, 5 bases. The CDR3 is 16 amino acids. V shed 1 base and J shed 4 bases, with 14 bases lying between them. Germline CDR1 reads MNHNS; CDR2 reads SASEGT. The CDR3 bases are TGTGCCAGCAGTGAAGGGGAAGGGACGGGAGGAAACACCATATATTTT. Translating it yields CASSEGEGTGGNTIYF.

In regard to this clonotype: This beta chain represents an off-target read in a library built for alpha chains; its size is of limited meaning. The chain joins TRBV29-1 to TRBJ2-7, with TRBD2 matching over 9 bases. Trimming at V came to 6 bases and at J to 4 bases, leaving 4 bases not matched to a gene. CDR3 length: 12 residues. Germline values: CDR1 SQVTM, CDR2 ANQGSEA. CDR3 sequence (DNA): TGCAGCGTGAATAGCGGGAGATACGAGCAGTACTTC. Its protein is CSVNSGRYEQYF.

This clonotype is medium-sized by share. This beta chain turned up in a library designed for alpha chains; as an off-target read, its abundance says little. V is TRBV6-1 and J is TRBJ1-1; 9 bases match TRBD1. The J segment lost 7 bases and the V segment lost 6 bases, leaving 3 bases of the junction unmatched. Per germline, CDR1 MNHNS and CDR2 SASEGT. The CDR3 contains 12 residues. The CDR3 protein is CASSRDRDEAFF. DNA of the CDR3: TGTGCCAGCAGCCGGGACAGGGATGAAGCTTTCTTT.